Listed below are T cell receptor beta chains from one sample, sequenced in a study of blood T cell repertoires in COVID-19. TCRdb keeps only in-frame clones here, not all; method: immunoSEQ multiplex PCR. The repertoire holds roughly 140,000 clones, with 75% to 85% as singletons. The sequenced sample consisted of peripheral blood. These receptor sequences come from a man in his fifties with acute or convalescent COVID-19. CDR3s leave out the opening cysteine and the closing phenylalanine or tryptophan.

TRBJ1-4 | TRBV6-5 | ASRITGVSGEKLF
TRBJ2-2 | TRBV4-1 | ASSRGGAVAGELF
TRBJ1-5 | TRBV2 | ASVRTGNDQPQH
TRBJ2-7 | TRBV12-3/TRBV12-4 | ASRATGRGEQY
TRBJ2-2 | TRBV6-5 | ASKGESNTGELF
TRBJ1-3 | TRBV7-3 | ASSPQGTSGNTIY
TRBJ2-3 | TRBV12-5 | ASGSFGGRTDTQY
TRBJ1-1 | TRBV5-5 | ASSLQGNTEAF
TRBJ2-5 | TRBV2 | ASSLQETQY
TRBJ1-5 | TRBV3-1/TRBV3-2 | ASSPGGFQPQH
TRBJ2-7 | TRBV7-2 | ASSLERGGYEQY
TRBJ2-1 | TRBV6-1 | ASSEGITSGSSYNEQF
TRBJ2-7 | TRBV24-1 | ATGTGGNYEQY
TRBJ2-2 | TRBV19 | ASSKQGGTGELF
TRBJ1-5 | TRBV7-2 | ASSSLGDRGVAQH
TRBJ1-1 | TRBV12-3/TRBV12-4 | ASSSQENTEAF
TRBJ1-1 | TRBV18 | ASSWGVNTEAF
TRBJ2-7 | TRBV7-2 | ASSLENSFYYEQY
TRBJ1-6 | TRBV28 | ASRRTGGRNSPLH
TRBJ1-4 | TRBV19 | ASSRATNEKLF
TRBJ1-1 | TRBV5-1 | ASRDRGGTEAF
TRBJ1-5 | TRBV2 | ASSAQVYSNQPQH
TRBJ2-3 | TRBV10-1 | ASSESGKTQY
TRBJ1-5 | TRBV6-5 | ASSFDGSPSNQPQH
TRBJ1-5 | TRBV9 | ASSVGGGQPQH
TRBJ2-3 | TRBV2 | ASSEVGWSSAGTDTQY
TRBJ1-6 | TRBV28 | ASRPEGGLGNSPLH